The clone carrying this T cell receptor (beta chain) turned up a few times. The entry originates in a study of blood T cell repertoires in COVID-19. This CDR3 has 13 residues. V lost 8 bases and J lost 7, with 17 bases in between. Germline CDR1 and CDR2: MNHEY and SMNVEV (reference sequence). Under the authors' procedure: Using reference gene primer amplification, nucleated cell counts were estimated. TCRdb's table, derived via immunoSEQ multiplex PCR, lists solely in-frame clones and lacks some. The DNA gave D and trimming, while V, J and clone size come from that table. The sample lists about 58,000 clones, more than 60% occurring once.

Input material: peripheral blood. The rearrangement uses TRBV27 and TRBJ1-2; TRBD1 might be the D (6 bases). The receptor's source is a human donor in a cohort sampled during active COVID-19. CDR3 loop: CASRIQGSGGYTF. In DNA form, the CDR3 reads TGTGCCAGCCGAATACAGGGCTCGGGTGGCTACACCTTC.